This T cell receptor (beta chain) was captured by sequencing in a study of T cells after yellow fever vaccination. The germline V gene has CDR1 SGHVS and CDR2 FNYEAQ. The CDR3 spans 17 residues. V gave up 5 bases and J gave up 2 bases; unmatched junction bases: 12. TCRdb re-called the 5' RACE reads through MiXCR, storing one row per CDR3 protein. There are 250,000 to 350,000 distinct CDR3 sequences in the sample; 6.8% occur only once, and roughly 19% lies in the top ten. This clonotype turned up a few times. The sequence derives from a man in his late teens or twenties who received the YFV17D yellow fever vaccine. Sequenced here: PBMCs, sampled roughly 47 days after the first yellow fever vaccination. V and J are TRBV7-6 and TRBJ2-7, with 10 bases identical to TRBD2. The CDR3, as DNA: TGTGCCAGCAGCGACGGCGCGGGACTAGCGCGTACCTACGAGCAGTACTTC. Protein product: CASSDGAGLARTYEQYF.